This is a list of T cell receptor beta chains from one sample in a study of cytomegalovirus exposure and HLA in healthy donors. Sequenced by immunoSEQ multiplex PCR; TCRdb stores in-frame clones only, minus some. Found here are 90,000 to 140,000 clones, around four fifths of them singletons; the top ten hold roughly 9.2%. What was sequenced was PBMCs. The receptors originated from a woman in her 40s in good health and CMV-seropositive. The CDR3 runs from the conserved cysteine through the conserved F or W. Fields, in order: D gene, clone size, V gene, J gene, CDR3 protein, CDR3 DNA. D genes are given only for firm matches. Clone sizes are given selectively: once, few, many, or a class where the clone is expanded.

D: -
size: -
V: TRBV29-1
J: TRBJ2-2
CDR3: CSVLRGINTGELFF
DNA: TGCAGCGTCCTAAGGGGGATAAACACCGGGGAGCTGTTTTTT

D: TRBD1
size: -
V: TRBV6-5
J: TRBJ2-7
CDR3: CASSYSSGTGDEQYF
DNA: TGTGCCAGCAGTTACAGTTCCGGGACAGGGGACGAGCAGTACTTC

D: -
size: -
V: TRBV29-1
J: TRBJ1-1
CDR3: CSVVASNTEAFF
DNA: TGCAGCGTTGTAGCCAGCAACACTGAAGCTTTCTTT

D: TRBD2
size: once
V: TRBV4-2
J: TRBJ2-5
CDR3: CASSLGLGETQYF
DNA: TGTGCCAGCAGCCTAGGACTAGGGGAGACCCAGTACTTC

D: TRBD1
size: -
V: TRBV28
J: TRBJ2-7
CDR3: CASSRPGQVYEQYF
DNA: TGTGCCAGCAGTAGACCGGGACAGGTCTACGAGCAGTACTTC

D: TRBD1
size: -
V: TRBV5-8
J: TRBJ2-5
CDR3: CASSGRGRGQETQYF
DNA: TGTGCCAGCAGCGGACGGGGCAGGGGGCAAGAGACCCAGTACTTC

D: -
size: -
V: TRBV25-1
J: TRBJ1-5
CDR3: CASSDPGNRQPQHF
DNA: TGTGCCAGCAGTGATCCAGGGAACCGGCAGCCCCAGCATTTT

D: TRBD1
size: -
V: TRBV4-3
J: TRBJ2-7
CDR3: CASSQDRGTYEQYF
DNA: TGCGCCAGCAGCCAAGACAGGGGGACATACGAGCAGTACTTC

D: TRBD1
size: once
V: TRBV28
J: TRBJ1-2
CDR3: CASSSLTGGGYGYTF
DNA: TGTGCCAGCAGTTCCCTGACAGGGGGCGGCTATGGCTACACCTTC

D: TRBD2
size: -
V: TRBV4-3
J: TRBJ2-1
CDR3: CASSQEARPSGDGNEQFF
DNA: TGCGCCAGCAGCCAAGAAGCGAGGCCTAGCGGGGACGGCAATGAGCAGTTCTTC

D: -
size: -
V: TRBV28
J: TRBJ2-4
CDR3: CASSFMPGNSQYF
DNA: TGTGCCAGCAGTTTCATGCCCGGAAACAGTCAGTACTTC